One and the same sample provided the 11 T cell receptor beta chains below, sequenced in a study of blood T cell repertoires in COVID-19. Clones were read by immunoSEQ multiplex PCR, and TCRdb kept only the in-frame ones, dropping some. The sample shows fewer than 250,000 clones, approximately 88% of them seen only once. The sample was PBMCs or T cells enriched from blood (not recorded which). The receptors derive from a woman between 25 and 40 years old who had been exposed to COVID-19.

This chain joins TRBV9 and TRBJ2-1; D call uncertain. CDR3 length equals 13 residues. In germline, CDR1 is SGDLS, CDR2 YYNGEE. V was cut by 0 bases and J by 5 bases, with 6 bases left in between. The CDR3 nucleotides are TGTGCCAGCAGCGTAGGTGTTAACAATGAGCAGTTCTTC. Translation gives CASSVGVNNEQFF.

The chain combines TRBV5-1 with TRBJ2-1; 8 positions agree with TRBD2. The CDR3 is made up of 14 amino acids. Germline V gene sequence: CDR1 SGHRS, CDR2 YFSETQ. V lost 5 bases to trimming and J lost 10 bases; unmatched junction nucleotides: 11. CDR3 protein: CASSSTAGANEQFF. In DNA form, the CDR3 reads TGCGCCAGCAGTAGCACAGCGGGAGCTAACGAGCAGTTCTTC. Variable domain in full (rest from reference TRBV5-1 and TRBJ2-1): KAGVTQTPRYLIKTRGQQVTLSCSPISGHRSVSWYQQTPGQGLQFLFEYFSETQRNKGNFPGRFSGRQFSNSRSEMNVSTLELGDSALYLCASSSTAGANEQFFGPGTRLTVL.

The CDR3: CASSLAFSYNEQFF. CDR3 in DNA: TGTGCCAGCAGCTTAGCGTTTTCCTACAATGAGCAGTTCTTC. The rearrangement joins TRBV11-3 to TRBJ2-1; D remains ambiguous. Germline V gene data show CDR1 as SGHNT and CDR2 as YENEEA. The V end was cut by 1 base, the J end by 1 base, with 5 bases between. The CDR3 is 14 residues long.

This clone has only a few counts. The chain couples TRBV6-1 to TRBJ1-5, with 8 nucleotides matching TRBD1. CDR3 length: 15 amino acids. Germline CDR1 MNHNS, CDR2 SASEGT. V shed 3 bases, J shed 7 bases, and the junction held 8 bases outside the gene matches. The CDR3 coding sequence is TGTGCCAGCAGTGAGGGGACAGGCCCGCTCCAGCCCCAGCATTTT. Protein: CASSEGTGPLQPQHF.

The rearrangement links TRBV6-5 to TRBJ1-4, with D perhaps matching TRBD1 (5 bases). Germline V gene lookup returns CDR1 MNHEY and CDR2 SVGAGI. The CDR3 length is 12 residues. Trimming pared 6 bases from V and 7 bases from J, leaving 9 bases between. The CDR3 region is CASRRGGEKLFF. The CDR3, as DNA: TGTGCCAGCAGACGGGGGGGTGAAAAACTGTTTTTT.

The CDR3 reads CAISPGQLANTEAFF. Written as DNA, the CDR3 is TGTGCCATCAGTCCGGGACAGCTCGCGAACACTGAAGCTTTCTTT. V gene TRBV10-3 combines with J gene TRBJ1-1; the match to TRBD1 covers 7 bases. CDR1 and CDR2 from the germline V gene are ENHRY and SYGVKD. There are 15 residues in the CDR3. Germline trimming cut 5 bases from V and 1 base from J; bases unmatched to any gene: 7.

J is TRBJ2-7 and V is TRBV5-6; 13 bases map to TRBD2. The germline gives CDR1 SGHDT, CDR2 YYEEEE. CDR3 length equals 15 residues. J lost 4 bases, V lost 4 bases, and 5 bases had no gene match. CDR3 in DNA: TGTGCCAGCAGCCTACTAGCGGGAGGGCCTTACGAGCAGTACTTC. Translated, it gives CASSLLAGGPYEQYF.

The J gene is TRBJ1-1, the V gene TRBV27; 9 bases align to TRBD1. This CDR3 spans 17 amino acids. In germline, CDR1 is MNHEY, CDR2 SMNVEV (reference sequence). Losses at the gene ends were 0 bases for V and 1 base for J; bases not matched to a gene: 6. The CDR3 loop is CASSLSSATGGNTEAFF. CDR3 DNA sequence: TGTGCCAGCAGTTTATCCTCCGCGACAGGGGGGAACACTGAAGCTTTCTTT.

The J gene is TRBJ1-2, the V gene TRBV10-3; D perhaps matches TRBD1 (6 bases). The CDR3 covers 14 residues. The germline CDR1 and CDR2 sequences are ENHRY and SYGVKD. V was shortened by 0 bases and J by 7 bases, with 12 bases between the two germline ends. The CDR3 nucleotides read TGTGCCATCAGTGAGTCCTCAGGGGCAAGTGGCTACACCTTC. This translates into CAISESSGASGYTF.

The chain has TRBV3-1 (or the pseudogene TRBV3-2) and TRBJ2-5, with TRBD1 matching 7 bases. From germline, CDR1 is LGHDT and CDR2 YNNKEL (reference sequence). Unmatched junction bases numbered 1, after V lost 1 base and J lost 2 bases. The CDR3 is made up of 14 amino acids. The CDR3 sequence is CASSQGTGQETQYF. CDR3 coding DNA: TGTGCCAGCAGCCAAGGGACAGGTCAAGAGACCCAGTACTTC.

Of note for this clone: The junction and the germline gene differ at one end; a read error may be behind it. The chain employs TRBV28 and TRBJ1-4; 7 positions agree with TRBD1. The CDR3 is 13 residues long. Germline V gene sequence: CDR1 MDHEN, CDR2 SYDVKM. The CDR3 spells CASKSGTPGTVIF. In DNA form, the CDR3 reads TGTGCCAGCAAATCGGGGACCCCCGGGACAGTGATTTTT.